These 13 T cell receptor beta chains share one sample of origin, sequenced in a study of regulatory T cells in long-lasting Graves disease. Time point given: newly diagnosed GD, antithyroid drugs for less than 3 months. PBMCs provided the RNA from which the TCR library was made. According to the study, TCR beta libraries were built with iRepertoire HTBI primers and CDR3-region Arm-PCR. TCRdb analysed the multiplex PCR reads with MiXCR anew, one entry per CDR3 protein. The sample yields some 490,000 distinct CDR3 sequences, about 12% seen once. The sample was also reused in another study, on T cells in Graves' hyperthyroidism and ophthalmopathy.

Sequencing used peripheral blood mononuclear cells (PBMCs), obtained at new diagnosis, from a patient treated with antithyroid drugs. These receptors were obtained from a young woman with Graves disease.

There are a few counts of this clonotype. The chain employs TRBV13 and TRBJ2-7, with TRBD1 matching over 8 bases. With V trimmed by 5 bases and J by 4 bases, 10 bases remained unmatched. Germline assignment: CDR1 PRHDT and CDR2 FYEKMQ (reference sequence). This CDR3 is 15 amino acids long. The CDR3 protein is CASSPRQGLAYEQYF. DNA for the CDR3: TGTGCCAGCAGCCCGAGACAGGGGCTAGCTTACGAGCAGTACTTC.

A few counts support this clonotype. The J gene is TRBJ1-4, the V gene TRBV7-2; unclear D gene. This CDR3 contains 14 residues. V lost 0 bases and J lost 5, with 7 bases in between. Germline V CDR1 and CDR2: SGHTA, FQGNSA. CDR3 region: CASSLAGLNEKLFF. CDR3 sequence (DNA): TGTGCCAGCAGCTTAGCAGGGTTGAATGAAAAACTGTTTTTT. Full variable domain (remainder filled in from reference TRBV7-2 and TRBJ1-4): GAGVSQSPSNKVTEKGKDVELRCDPISGHTALYWYRQSLGQGLEFLIYFQGNSAPDKSGLPSDRFSAERTGGSVSTLTIQRTQQEDSAVYLCASSLAGLNEKLFFGSGTQLSVL.

Ten or more counts support this clonotype. The V and J genes are TRBV6-2 or TRBV6-3 and TRBJ1-1, with a tentative D call TRBD1 (5 bases). The CDR3 sequence is 13 residues long. Per the germline V gene, CDR1 is MNHEY and CDR2 is SVGEGT. Trimming took 6 bases from V and 1 from J, leaving 9 bases between them. This CDR3 reads CASRTGQNTEAFF. For the CDR3, the DNA is TGTGCCAGCAGGACCGGACAGAACACTGAAGCTTTCTTT.

There are many counts of this clonotype. The rearrangement links TRBV20-1 to TRBJ2-5; D is perhaps TRBD2 (5 bases). V lost 0 bases and J lost 5, with 13 bases in between. The germline CDR1 and CDR2 sequences are DFQATT and SNEGSKA (reference sequence). The CDR3 contains 14 residues. CDR3 region: CSARDEGSAETQYF. CDR3 bases: TGCAGTGCTAGAGATGAGGGTAGCGCCGAGACCCAGTACTTC.

This clonotype was counted only a few times. This chain links TRBV5-6 with TRBJ2-1; the match to TRBD2 covers 13 bases. The germline V gene encodes CDR1 SGHDT and CDR2 YYEEEE. The CDR3 runs to 15 residues. V trimming: 3 bases; J trimming: 9 bases; junction bases outside the gene matches: 6. Here the CDR3 reads CASSSGTSGIVEQFF. The CDR3 DNA is TGTGCCAGCAGCTCCGGGACTAGCGGGATAGTTGAGCAGTTCTTC.

The rearrangement joins TRBV24-1 to TRBJ1-2; unclear D gene. The ends were cut back, 7 bases at V and 8 bases at J, with 19 bases in the middle. The CDR3 totals 14 residues. Germline-derived CDR1 and CDR2 are KGHDR and SFDVKD. The CDR3 loop is CATSGDSLPTGYTF. CDR3 DNA: TGTGCCACCAGCGGAGACTCCCTCCCCACCGGCTACACCTTC.

The CDR3, as DNA: TGTGCCTGGAGTGTACAATGGGGCAGGACCAACTATGGCTACACCTTC. Translated: CAWSVQWGRTNYGYTF. V and J are TRBV30 and TRBJ1-2; perhaps TRBD1 as D (5 bases). The length of the CDR3 is 16 residues. The germline V gene has CDR1 GTSNPN and CDR2 SVGIG (reference sequence). V lost 0 bases and J lost 2, with 16 bases in between.

The chain couples TRBV5-8 to TRBJ2-1; TRBD1 aligns across 7 bases. This CDR3 has 13 residues. Looked up from germline, CDR1 is SGHTS and CDR2 is YDEGEE. The V segment lost 0 bases and the J segment 12 bases; nucleotides outside the gene matches: 6. CDR3 bases: TGTGCCAGCAGCTTGGGGGACAGCCGAATGCAGTTCTTC. Translated, it gives CASSLGDSRMQFF.

This clonotype was observed a handful of times. V and J are TRBV18 and TRBJ1-2; TRBD1 aligns across 8 bases. After removal of 3 bases from V and 6 bases from J, the junction contained 9 bases not matched to a gene. The CDR3 runs to 15 residues. The germline CDR1 and CDR2 sequences are KGHSH and LQKENI. The DNA for the CDR3 is TGTGCCAGCTCACCGTGGGACAGGCTATTACATGGCTACACCTTC. As protein: CASSPWDRLLHGYTF.

This clonotype has a count of ten or more. The chain has TRBV28 and TRBJ2-1; 14 positions agree with TRBD2. Germline trimming cut 5 bases from V and 6 bases from J; bases unmatched to any gene: 3. CDR1 and CDR2 from the germline V gene are MDHEN and SYDVKM. The CDR3 length is 15 residues. The CDR3 region has the DNA TGTGCCAGCAGTCCAGGGACTAGCGGGAGCAATGAGCAGTTCTTC. As protein: CASSPGTSGSNEQFF.

This clonotype was seen repeatedly, ten times or more. The rearrangement joins TRBV29-1 to TRBJ2-1; 13 positions match TRBD2. V was clipped by 8 bases and J by 12 bases; unmatched bases: 16. The CDR3 is 15 residues long. CDR1 and CDR2 (germline): SQVTM, ANQGSEA. The CDR3 reads CSPRTSGSLGAGQFF. The CDR3 DNA reads as TGCAGCCCCCGGACTAGCGGGAGTTTGGGGGCGGGGCAGTTCTTC.

This clonotype was seen ten or more times. The chain couples TRBV7-2 to TRBJ2-1; tentatively, D is TRBD2 (5 bases). Germline CDR1 SGHTA, CDR2 FQGNSA. The CDR3 sequence is 14 residues long. V lost 3 bases to trimming and J lost 0 bases, with 6 bases between them. The CDR3 sequence: CASSFEGSYNEQFF. The CDR3 nucleotides read TGTGCCAGCAGCTTCGAGGGCTCCTACAATGAGCAGTTCTTC.

The gene calls are TRBV9 and TRBJ2-4, with D perhaps TRBD1 (6 bases). Germline V gene lookup returns CDR1 SGDLS and CDR2 YYNGEE. The CDR3 covers 15 residues. V was pared by 3 bases and J by 6 bases, with 16 bases between. The CDR3 sequence: CASSASPGAVNIQYF. As DNA, the CDR3 is TGTGCCAGCAGCGCCTCCCCAGGGGCTGTAAACATTCAGTACTTC.